Listed below are T cell receptor beta chains from one sample, sequenced in a study of control samples from healthy donors and cancer patients. Only in-frame clones appear in the TCRdb table, and some are missing; sequencing was by immunoSEQ multiplex PCR. Here the sample spans some 170,000 clones, roughly 94% being singletons. The sample consisted of PBMCs. The receptors derive from a man in his 60s with colorectal cancer. Both conserved end residues are part of each CDR3. The D gene is left open where the match is weak. Part of the rows lack a size; the others show once, few, many or a class for expanded clones.

V,D,size,J,CDR3,DNA
TRBV28,NA,once,TRBJ2-5,CASSTLPTEGKNF,TGTGCCAGCAGTACACTCCCCACGGAGGGGAAGAACTTC
TRBV5-6,TRBD1,NA,TRBJ1-5,CASSSRPGGADQPQHF,TGTGCCAGCAGCTCGCGTCCAGGGGGCGCTGATCAGCCCCAGCATTTT
TRBV5-1,NA,NA,TRBJ2-3,CASSFQNTDTQYF,TGCGCCAGCAGCTTCCAGAACACAGATACGCAGTATTTT
TRBV5-4,TRBD2,NA,TRBJ2-1,CASSPPRGGPSYNEQFF,TGTGCCAGCAGCCCTCCCCGGGGGGGGCCCTCCTACAATGAGCAGTTCTTC
TRBV6-5,NA,NA,TRBJ1-6,CATKSGTNSPLHF,TGTGCCACAAAGTCGGGCACGAATTCACCCCTCCACTTT
TRBV5-4,TRBD1,NA,TRBJ1-2,CASSPTTGQGARGYTF,TGTGCCAGCAGCCCCACGACCGGACAGGGGGCTCGAGGCTACACCTTC
TRBV5-5,NA,NA,TRBJ1-5,CASSLGAVDQPQHF,TGTGCCAGCAGCTTGGGTGCAGTAGATCAGCCCCAGCATTTT
TRBV5-6,TRBD1,NA,TRBJ2-2,CASSLYGTGYATGELFF,TGTGCCAGCAGCTTGTATGGGACAGGGTACGCGACCGGGGAGCTGTTTTTT
TRBV10-3,NA,NA,TRBJ2-3,CAISEGGTDTQYF,TGTGCCATCAGCGAGGGGGGCACAGATACGCAGTATTTT
TRBV2,TRBD1,NA,TRBJ1-5,CASRRQGGNQPQHF,TGTGCCAGCAGGCGACAGGGTGGGAATCAGCCCCAGCATTTT
TRBV2,TRBD2,NA,TRBJ2-2,CASSTSGGPNGELFF,TGTGCCAGCAGCACCTCGGGGGGGCCCAACGGGGAGCTGTTTTTT
TRBV4-1,NA,once,TRBJ1-4,CASSLAGGSLNEKLFF,TGCGCCAGCAGCCTGGCCGGGGGCAGCCTTAATGAAAAACTGTTTTTT
TRBV18,NA,once,TRBJ1-5,CASSHEGEQPQHF,TGTGCCAGCTCTCACGAAGGAGAGCAGCCCCAGCATTTT
TRBV7-8,NA,NA,TRBJ1-2,CASSLNPTPGLLGGGGYTF,TGTGCCAGCAGCTTAAATCCTACTCCGGGACTACTGGGCGGGGGTGGCTACACCTTC
TRBV7-8,NA,NA,TRBJ1-5,CASSSRDYQPQHF,TGTGCCAGCAGCTCCAGGGATTATCAGCCCCAGCATTTT
TRBV6-6,NA,once,TRBJ1-6,CASSPQSGGLMGNSPLHF,TGTGCCAGCAGTCCCCAGTCTGGGGGGCTCATGGGTAATTCACCCCTCCACTTT